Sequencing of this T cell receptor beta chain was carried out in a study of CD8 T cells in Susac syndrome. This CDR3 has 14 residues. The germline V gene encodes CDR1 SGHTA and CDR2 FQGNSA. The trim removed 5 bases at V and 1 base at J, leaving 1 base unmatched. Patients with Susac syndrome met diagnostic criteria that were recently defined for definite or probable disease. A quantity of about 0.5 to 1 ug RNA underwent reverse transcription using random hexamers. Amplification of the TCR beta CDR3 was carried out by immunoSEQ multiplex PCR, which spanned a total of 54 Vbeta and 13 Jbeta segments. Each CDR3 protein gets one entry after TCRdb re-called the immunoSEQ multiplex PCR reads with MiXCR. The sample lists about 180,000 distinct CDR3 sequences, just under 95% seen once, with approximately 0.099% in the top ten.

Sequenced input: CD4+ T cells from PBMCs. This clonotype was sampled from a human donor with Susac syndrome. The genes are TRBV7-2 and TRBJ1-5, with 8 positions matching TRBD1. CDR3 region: CASSRTGSNQPQHF. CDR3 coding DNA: TGTGCCAGCAGCCGGACAGGGAGCAATCAGCCCCAGCATTTT. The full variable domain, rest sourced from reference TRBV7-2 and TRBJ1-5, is GAGVSQSPSNKVTEKGKDVELRCDPISGHTALYWYRQSLGQGLEFLIYFQGNSAPDKSGLPSDRFSAERTGGSVSTLTIQRTQQEDSAVYLCASSRTGSNQPQHFGDGTRLSIL.